Below are 8 T cell receptor beta chains sequenced from a single sample in a study of response to subunit inactivated influenza vaccine (dated by TCRdb to between 2018 and 2020). Preparation of the library involved RT-PCR. These reads were obtained on an Illumina HiSeq 2500. The public reads were run again by TCRdb, first through fastp at Q25 and then through MiXCR, and only productive beta chains were kept. Rows are unified per CDR3 protein, each entry keeping the most common DNA and genes. The sample has around 490,000 distinct CDR3 sequences on record, roughly 8.2% of them singletons. The ten top clones hold 10% to 15% of the sample. Sequenced here: PBMCs from blood, sampled around 25 months after vaccination. The receptors originated from a man between 50 and 70 years old who received an inactivated influenza vaccine. Donor details come from another sample of the same person, matched by shared clones.

The chain links TRBV6-1 to TRBJ2-1; 14 bases match TRBD2. After removal of 6 bases from V and 15 bases from J, the junction contained 7 bases not matched to a gene. This CDR3 comprises 13 residues. Germline values: CDR1 MNHNS, CDR2 SASEGT. The CDR3 sequence: CASRMGLAGVVFF. The CDR3 nucleotides read TGTGCCAGCAGAATGGGACTAGCGGGAGTCGTGTTCTTC.

This clonotype occurred a few times. The V gene is TRBV11-2, the J gene TRBJ1-2, with a possible D match to TRBD1 (6 bases). Per germline, CDR1 SGHAT and CDR2 FQNNGV. The CDR3 is 15 amino acids. The V and J ends lost 5 bases and 6 bases respectively, with 19 bases between them. The CDR3 here is CASSPGTHLRNGYTF. Here the CDR3 DNA reads TGTGCCAGCAGCCCCGGGACACACCTTAGGAATGGCTACACCTTC.

Only a few counts were recorded for this clonotype. The chain recombines TRBV7-6 with TRBJ1-4; D unclear. From germline, CDR1 is SGHVS and CDR2 FNYEAQ. The CDR3 spans 15 residues. V lost 5 bases, J lost 8 bases, and 18 bases lay in between. The DNA for the CDR3 is TGTGCCAGCAGCCCGGTAGGGAGCCGGTGGGAAAAACTGTTTTTT. It codes for CASSPVGSRWEKLFF.

This sequence joins TRBV7-9 and TRBJ2-7; 9 nucleotides line up with TRBD1. Unmatched junction bases numbered 11, after V lost 6 bases and J lost 5 bases. This CDR3 comprises 15 residues. Germline lookup yields CDR1 SEHNR and CDR2 FQNEAQ (reference sequence). The CDR3 region is CASSSGTGMFNEQYF. The CDR3 DNA sequence: TGTGCCAGCAGTTCCGGGACAGGGATGTTCAACGAGCAGTACTTC.

A few counts support this clonotype. The CDR3 sequence is CSVTPGIQETQYF. In DNA, the CDR3 is TGCAGCGTTACGCCCGGGATCCAAGAGACCCAGTACTTC. The chain carries TRBV29-1 and TRBJ2-5, with a weak D call TRBD2 (5 bases). Germline V gene data show CDR1 as SQVTM and CDR2 as ANQGSEA. V was pared by 5 bases and J by 1 base, with 11 bases between. The CDR3 is 13 amino acids. Looking up the rest from reference TRBV29-1 and TRBJ2-5 gives the full variable domain: SAVISQKPSRDICQRGTSLTIQCQVDSQVTMMFWYRQQPGQSLTLIATANQGSEATYESGFVIDKFPISRPNLTFSTLTVSNMSPEDSSIYLCSVTPGIQETQYFGPGTRLLVL.

The sample holds a few counts of this clonotype. The V and J genes are TRBV7-2 and TRBJ2-7; tentative D call: TRBD2 (6 bases). CDR1 and CDR2 from the germline V gene are SGHTA and FQGNSA. The V end lost 5 bases, the J end lost 1 base, and 15 bases lay between the germline ends. The CDR3 spans 15 residues. The CDR3 region is CASSPRLDPSYEQYF. In DNA, the CDR3 is TGTGCCAGCAGCCCTCGACTAGACCCATCCTACGAGCAGTACTTC.

This clonotype was observed a handful of times. The V call is TRBV7-9, the J call TRBJ1-2; 7 bases match TRBD1. The CDR3 consists of 15 residues. The germline V gene encodes CDR1 SEHNR and CDR2 FQNEAQ (reference sequence). Germline trimming cut 1 base from V and 7 bases from J; bases unmatched to any gene: 9. The CDR3 region has the DNA TGTGCCAGCAGCTTAGGAGGGAACAGGGGTACTGGCTACACCTTC. Amino acids: CASSLGGNRGTGYTF.

This clonotype was seen at least ten times. The rearrangement joins TRBV19 to TRBJ2-1, with D tentatively TRBD2 (5 bases). V gave up 9 bases and J gave up 4 bases, with 13 bases separating them. The CDR3 spans 13 residues. Germline CDR1 and CDR2: LNHDA and SQIVND (reference sequence). The CDR3: CASSGRGYNEQFF. CDR3 DNA sequence: TGTGCCAGCAGTGGGAGAGGTTACAATGAGCAGTTCTTC.